This T cell receptor beta chain was captured by sequencing in a study of T cells after yellow fever vaccination. Points from the study as a whole: Researchers report a weaker secondary response that nonetheless peaked faster, day 5 versus 15. Overall, a small share of clonotypes was seen in both CD4 and CD8 compartments.

The CDR3 runs 14 residues. Trimming took 6 bases from V and 6 from J; bases not matched to a gene: 10. CDR1 is MNHEY, CDR2 SMNVEV, per germline (reference sequence). This clonotype was recorded many times. Its antigen is not known. A process of 5'RACE template switching, which added a universal primer site and UMIs, was used to make TCR cDNA. TCRdb reprocessed the 5' RACE reads via MiXCR and lists one record per CDR3 protein. The repertoire includes about 300,000 distinct CDR3 sequences, 8.7% of them detected once, and about 3% sits in the top ten. This sequence was found in a man in his late teens or twenties who received the YFV17D yellow fever vaccine. V gene TRBV27 combines with J gene TRBJ2-7; TRBD1 matches 8 bases. Specimen: CD4+ T cells sorted from PBMCs, collected 5 days after the yellow fever booster vaccination. CDR3 nucleotides: TGTGCCAGCAGCCAATCCAGACAGGGGATCGAGCAGTACTTC. Translated: CASSQSRQGIEQYF.